This note documents a single TCR beta chain sequence. The antigen this receptor binds is unknown. No base-level quality is on record; no much larger clone is a single base apart. Benign (UC-) specimens were resected bladder lesions without urothelial carcinoma. Specimens of bladder lesions were obtained during transurethral resection and kept at -80C. DNA was isolated from bladder specimens obtained during transurethral resection. The immunoSEQ assay was used to sequence the CDR3 region of the TCR beta chain. The authors processed their data as follows. For every specimen, the T-cell fraction, clonal dominance and maximum TCR clone frequency were calculated. The clones in this table, taken by TCRdb from immuneACCESS, are in-frame only. Not every clone is retained; where verified, under half of the shortfall comes from an unresolved V gene, and the cause of the rest is unknown. For V, J and clone size, that table is used; D and trimming come from the DNA. This sample lists around 11,000 clones; approximately 70% were detected once. The ten largest clones represent less than 7% of the sample.

CDR1 and CDR2 are read off the germline V gene as SNHLY and FYNNEI. V and J are trimmed by 3 bases and 6 bases, and the gene matches miss 8 bases of the junction. The cysteine opens and the phenylalanine closes a CDR3 of 15 amino acids. Of the read, only the CDR3 DNA is kept; its 45 bases are in frame from base 1. These data originate in a study of T cell repertoires in urothelial bladder cancer (dated by TCRdb to 2018 to 2020). For the study in its entirety: Of the approximately twelve resected lesions, three were clinical stage cT0, three were cTa, three were cT1, and three were cT2 or greater. Eleven to twelve resected bladder lesions, made up of urothelial carcinoma (UC+) and benign (UC-) specimens, were studied. More than ten patients with bladder lesions who were undergoing transurethral resection were prospectively identified. TCR repertoire clonality in bladder tumors was compared with TCR repertoire clonality in benign bladder inflammation. General conclusions and limits of the study: Urothelial carcinoma specimens had fewer T cells than benign specimens, with medians of 5,569 and 25,872. In carcinoma specimens a single T-cell clone made up as much as 17% of infiltrating lymphocytes, compared with roughly 2% in benign specimens. The median percentage of tumor infiltrating lymphocytes was approximately 2% in carcinoma specimens and approximately 12% in benign specimens.

This chain joins TRBV2 to TRBJ1-2, with TRBD1 matching 9 junction bases. Input material: tumor-infiltrating cells from bladder cancer. The receptor's source is a human donor with a benign inflammatory bladder lesion. The encoded CDR3 is CASSEGDRAQHGYTF. The nucleotides are TGTGCCAGCAGTGAGGGGGACAGGGCTCAACATGGCTACACCTTC.